These 30 T cell receptor beta chains came from one sample sequenced in a study of blood T cell repertoires in COVID-19. Assay used: immunoSEQ multiplex PCR; TCRdb lists only in-frame clones, some missing. In the table there are tens of thousands of clones, 80% to 90% of which are singletons. The sequenced sample was peripheral blood. The receptors derive from a human donor with acute or convalescent COVID-19. The donor label of this sample is uncertain.

This clone was recorded once. This chain links TRBV4-2 with TRBJ2-7; TRBD2 matches 10 bases. J lost 7 bases, V lost 0 bases, and 9 bases had no gene match. Germline CDR1 reads LGHNA; CDR2 reads YNFKEQ. This CDR3 has 16 residues. The CDR3 loop is CASSQDEGLAPGEQYF. The CDR3 nucleotides are TGTGCCAGCAGCCAAGATGAGGGACTAGCGCCAGGGGAGCAGTACTTC.

The chain links TRBV20-1 to TRBJ2-3; 9 bases fit TRBD1. Trimming at V came to 6 bases and at J to 12 bases, leaving 7 bases not matched to a gene. CDR1 and CDR2 from the germline V gene are DFQATT and SNEGSKA (reference sequence). CDR3 size: 11 residues. This chain's CDR3 is CSAPGTGKQYF. The CDR3, as DNA: TGCAGTGCACCCGGGACAGGGAAACAGTATTTT.

The chain is built from TRBV21-1 and TRBJ2-7; the table's TRBD1 call for D was not verified on the DNA. TRBV21-1 is designated a pseudogene. CDR3 length equals 15 residues. The CDR3 protein is CASNPTGRPKYEQYF. The CDR3 nucleotides are TGTGCCAGCAACCCGACAGGGCGGCCCAAGTACGAGCAGTACTTC.

The chain joins TRBV7-2 to TRBJ1-3, with unresolved D. CDR3 size: 14 residues. Germline CDR1 reads SGHTA; CDR2 reads FQGNSA. Trimming removed 3 bases at V and 1 base at J, with 7 bases between. CDR3 bases: TGTGCCAGCAGCTTCGGGTCTTCTGGAAACACCATATATTTT. Residues: CASSFGSSGNTIYF.

In DNA, the CDR3 is TGTGCCAGCAGCCTCCGGGGTAGCGGTAGCACAGATACGCAGTATTTT. It translates to CASSLRGSGSTDTQYF. The chain joins TRBV7-3 to TRBJ2-3, with D perhaps TRBD2 (6 bases). Germline V gives CDR1 SGHTA, CDR2 FQGTGA. The CDR3 loop spans 16 amino acids. The V end was cut by 5 bases, the J end by 0 bases, with 15 bases between.

This sequence joins TRBV7-2 and TRBJ2-3; D perhaps matches TRBD2 (6 bases). Germline CDR1 reads SGHTA; CDR2 reads FQGNSA. Trimming stripped 4 bases from V and 0 bases from J, with 17 bases between. The CDR3 has 17 residues. The CDR3 loop is CASSSAWRGGSTDTQYF. CDR3 sequence (DNA): TGTGCCAGCAGCTCCGCCTGGAGGGGCGGGAGCACAGATACGCAGTATTTT.

The V call is TRBV7-3, the J call TRBJ2-1; D unclear. The CDR3 sequence is 13 residues long. V was shortened by 2 bases and J by 9 bases, with 11 bases between the two germline ends. The germline V gene encodes CDR1 SGHTA and CDR2 FQGTGA. The CDR3 here is CASSLEPPGEQFF. The CDR3 nucleotides read TGTGCCAGCAGCTTAGAACCCCCCGGTGAGCAGTTCTTC.

This chain uses TRBV3-1 (or the pseudogene TRBV3-2) with TRBJ1-2; 8 bases map to TRBD1. Germline CDR1 and CDR2: LGHDT and YNNKEL (reference sequence). Unmatched junction bases numbered 11, after V lost 3 bases and J lost 5 bases. This CDR3 has 16 residues. The CDR3 region has the DNA TGTGCCAGCAGCCAGTTGGACAGGGTTAATTGGTATGGCTACACCTTC. This translates into CASSQLDRVNWYGYTF.

The chain carries TRBV7-8 and TRBJ2-5; the D is unclear. Germline V gene lookup returns CDR1 SGHVS and CDR2 FQNEAQ. With 5 bases removed from V and 7 bases from J, the gap between germline ends came to 11 bases. The CDR3 consists of 12 residues. CDR3 region: CASSSERRTQYF. The CDR3, as DNA: TGTGCCAGCAGCAGCGAGAGGCGGACCCAGTACTTC. The whole variable domain, remainder taken from reference TRBV7-8 and TRBJ2-5, is GAGVSQSPRYKVAKRGQDVALRCDPISGHVSLFWYQQALGQGPEFLTYFQNEAQLDKSGLPSDRFFAERPEGSVSTLKIQRTQQEDSAVYLCASSSERRTQYFGPGTRLLVL.

The V and J genes are TRBV19 and TRBJ2-7; TRBD2 matches 7 bases. V was pared by 7 bases and J by 2 bases, with 23 bases of the junction left unmatched. Germline-derived CDR1 and CDR2 are LNHDA and SQIVND (reference sequence). CDR3 size: 19 residues. CDR3 region: CASNLQWKAGLPHTYEQYF. CDR3 nucleotides: TGTGCCAGTAATCTACAATGGAAAGCGGGGCTTCCCCACACCTACGAGCAGTACTTC. The variable domain in full, with the rest retrieved from reference TRBV19 and TRBJ2-7, is DGGITQSPKYLFRKEGQNVTLSCEQNLNHDAMYWYRQDPGQGLRLIYYSQIVNDFQKGDIAEGYSVSREKKESFPLTVTSAQKNPTAFYLCASNLQWKAGLPHTYEQYFGPGTRLTVT.

The chain has TRBV7-2 and TRBJ2-5, with TRBD2 matching over 8 bases. V lost 3 bases and J lost 5; bases outside the gene matches: 5. Germline V CDR1 and CDR2: SGHTA, FQGNSA. The length of the CDR3 is 14 residues. CDR3 amino acids: CASSFQRGRETQYF. CDR3 bases: TGTGCCAGCAGCTTCCAGCGGGGGAGGGAGACCCAGTACTTC.

This chain joins TRBV2 and TRBJ2-3; no reliable D call. The germline V gene encodes CDR1 SNHLY and CDR2 FYNNEI. Trimming removed 7 bases from V and 2 bases from J, with 7 bases in between. CDR3 length equals 12 residues. The chain's CDR3 is CASTAITDTQYF. The CDR3 region has the DNA TGTGCCAGCACCGCGATCACAGATACGCAGTATTTT. Full variable domain (outside the CDR3, taken from reference TRBV2 and TRBJ2-3): EPEVTQTPSHQVTQMGQEVILRCVPISNHLYFYWYRQILGQKVEFLVSFYNNEISEKSEIFDDQFSVERPDGSNFTLKIRSTKLEDSAMYFCASTAITDTQYFGPGTRLTVL.

The chain couples TRBV6-5 to TRBJ1-1; unclear D gene. Trimming removed 8 bases from V and 1 base from J, with 11 bases in between. Looked up from germline, CDR1 is MNHEY and CDR2 is SVGAGI. The CDR3 consists of 13 residues. As DNA, the CDR3 is TGTGCCAGCGGGAGTCGGGGGAACACTGAAGCTTTCTTT. Residues: CASGSRGNTEAFF.

This clone has a single count. This chain joins TRBV6-5 and TRBJ2-5; TRBD2 aligns across 12 bases. The CDR3 loop spans 15 amino acids. The germline V gene has CDR1 MNHEY and CDR2 SVGAGI. V dropped 2 bases and J dropped 7; count of bases not matched to a gene: 5. The CDR3 nucleotides are TGTGCCAGCAGTTACAGGACTAGCGGGGATGGGACCCAGTACTTC. As protein: CASSYRTSGDGTQYF.

The chain couples TRBV4-2 to TRBJ2-7; the match to TRBD1 covers 9 bases. The CDR3 consists of 15 residues. Unmatched junction bases numbered 7, after V lost 4 bases and J lost 3 bases. Germline V lookup: CDR1 LGHNA, CDR2 YNFKEQ. The CDR3: CASSLRDREDYEQYF. CDR3 DNA sequence: TGTGCCAGCAGCCTCCGGGACAGGGAGGACTACGAGCAGTACTTC.

This clone was detected only once. The V gene is TRBV6-5, the J gene TRBJ2-7, with 7 bases fitting TRBD1. Germline loops: CDR1 MNHEY, CDR2 SVGAGI. There are 14 residues in the CDR3. V shed 6 bases and J 2 bases; nucleotides not matched to a gene: 7. In nucleotides, the CDR3 is TGTGCCAGCAGCGGACAGGTTAGGACCTACGAGCAGTACTTC. Encoded protein: CASSGQVRTYEQYF.

The CDR3 coding sequence is TGCAGCGTTGACTCTTGGGGGGGGCACACCGGGGAGCTGTTTTTT. Its protein product is CSVDSWGGHTGELFF. The genes are TRBV29-1 and TRBJ2-2; TRBD2 is a possible D gene (7 bases). Germline assignment: CDR1 SQVTM and CDR2 ANQGSEA. The V gene lost 3 bases and the J gene lost 3 bases, with 14 bases spanning the gap. CDR3 length equals 15 residues.

The rearrangement links TRBV7-8 to TRBJ2-1; 10 bases map to TRBD2. The CDR3 covers 14 residues. Germline trimming cut 5 bases from V and 7 bases from J; bases unmatched to any gene: 5. Germline V gives CDR1 SGHVS, CDR2 FQNEAQ. CDR3 DNA sequence: TGTGCCAGCAGCGGTAGCGGGGGGATTAATGAGCAGTTCTTC. Translated, it gives CASSGSGGINEQFF. Variable domain in full (rest from reference TRBV7-8 and TRBJ2-1): GAGVSQSPRYKVAKRGQDVALRCDPISGHVSLFWYQQALGQGPEFLTYFQNEAQLDKSGLPSDRFFAERPEGSVSTLKIQRTQQEDSAVYLCASSGSGGINEQFFGPGTRLTVL.

This sequence joins TRBV5-1 and TRBJ1-1, with 7 bases fitting TRBD1. Germline V gives CDR1 SGHRS, CDR2 YFSETQ. With 4 bases clipped from V and 0 bases from J, the junction kept 9 bases outside the gene matches. CDR3 length: 16 residues. The CDR3 coding sequence is TGCGCCAGCAGCCCGCCGACAGGGAAGATGAACACTGAAGCTTTCTTT. It translates to CASSPPTGKMNTEAFF.

The V gene is TRBV19, the J gene TRBJ2-5; D might be TRBD1 (7 bases). This CDR3 spans 15 amino acids. Germline CDR1 reads LNHDA; CDR2 reads SQIVND (reference sequence). Trimming shortened V by 6 bases and J by 1 base, and 15 bases separated the two germline ends. The CDR3 region is CASRETGTRQETQYF. In DNA, the CDR3 is TGTGCCAGTAGAGAGACAGGGACTCGCCAAGAGACCCAGTACTTC.

V gene TRBV19 combines with J gene TRBJ1-5; TRBD1 matches 8 bases. This CDR3 has 14 amino acids. After removal of 5 bases from V and 8 bases from J, the junction contained 8 bases not matched to a gene. Germline CDR1 LNHDA, CDR2 SQIVND (reference sequence). CDR3 sequence (DNA): TGTGCCAGTAGTTCCAACAGGGGGAGCAAGCCCCAGCATTTT. It is translated as CASSSNRGSKPQHF.

The chain combines TRBV2 with TRBJ1-2; 11 bases map to TRBD1. J was trimmed by 2 bases and V by 7 bases; bases with no gene match: 6. The CDR3 covers 15 residues. Germline values: CDR1 SNHLY, CDR2 FYNNEI. The CDR3 is CASNRDRGANYGYTF. The CDR3 nucleotides are TGTGCCAGCAACCGGGACAGGGGGGCCAACTATGGCTACACCTTC.

CDR3 residues: CASSETGNYGYTF. CDR3 DNA sequence: TGTGCCAGCAGCGAGACAGGGAACTATGGCTACACCTTC. The chain links TRBV7-2 to TRBJ1-2; 7 bases are a match to TRBD1. This CDR3 has 13 amino acids. Trimming at V came to 5 bases and at J to 2 bases, leaving 2 bases not matched to a gene. Germline lookup yields CDR1 SGHTA and CDR2 FQGNSA. Based on the CDR3 plus reference TRBV7-2 and TRBJ1-2, the full variable domain is GAGVSQSPSNKVTEKGKDVELRCDPISGHTALYWYRQSLGQGLEFLIYFQGNSAPDKSGLPSDRFSAERTGGSVSTLTIQRTQQEDSAVYLCASSETGNYGYTFGSGTRLTVV.

This chain connects TRBV11-3 to TRBJ2-7; D is ambiguous. Trimming removed 1 base from V and 0 bases from J, with 7 bases in between. Germline V gene data show CDR1 as SGHNT and CDR2 as YENEEA. This CDR3 has 14 residues. DNA for the CDR3: TGTGCCAGCAGCTTAGTGCACGGCTCCTACGAGCAGTACTTC. The encoded protein is CASSLVHGSYEQYF.

For the CDR3, the DNA is TGTGCCATCGGGGGGACAGGGGGATTATACAATGAGCAGTTCTTC. Protein product: CAIGGTGGLYNEQFF. This chain links TRBV10-3 with TRBJ2-1; 11 bases agree with TRBD1. With V trimmed by 8 bases and J by 4 bases, 7 bases remained unmatched. The CDR3 totals 15 residues. Germline CDR1 ENHRY, CDR2 SYGVKD.

DNA of the CDR3: TGTGCCAGCAGTTACGGGTCACAGGGTATTGGGGAGCTGTTTTTT. This codes for CASSYGSQGIGELFF. The chain recombines TRBV6-6 with TRBJ2-2; D possibly corresponds to TRBD1 (6 bases). This CDR3 has 15 amino acids. CDR1 MNHNY and CDR2 SVGAGI come from the germline V gene (reference sequence). V was clipped by 2 bases and J by 8 bases, with 15 bases between them.

The rearrangement uses TRBV30 and TRBJ2-2; 11 bases fit TRBD2. Germline V CDR1 and CDR2: GTSNPN, SVGIG (reference sequence). The CDR3 loop spans 14 amino acids. The V and J ends lost 8 bases and 3 bases, in that order; junction bases with no gene match: 5. The CDR3 DNA is TGTGCCGCCTCTAGCGGGGGGCACACCGGGGAGCTGTTTTTT. As protein: CAASSGGHTGELFF.

The V gene is TRBV5-6, the J gene TRBJ1-1; D gene uncertain. The V gene lost 4 bases and the J gene lost 7 bases, with 23 bases spanning the gap. The CDR3 has 16 amino acids. The germline V gene encodes CDR1 SGHDT and CDR2 YYEEEE. The CDR3 DNA reads as TGTGCCAGCAGCCCGAGGGATTGGGGTACCCGCGGTGAAGCTTTCTTT. It encodes CASSPRDWGTRGEAFF.

In this sample, this clone turned up a few times. V and J are TRBV5-1 and TRBJ2-3, with 12 bases aligning to TRBD2. Germline CDR1 and CDR2: SGHRS and YFSETQ. This CDR3 contains 14 residues. The trim removed 8 bases at V and 4 bases at J, leaving 5 bases unmatched. The DNA of the CDR3 is TGCGCCAGTACTAGCGGGGGGATCTCAGATACGCAGTATTTT. It is translated as CASTSGGISDTQYF.

The rearrangement links TRBV29-1 to TRBJ1-1; D gene ambiguous. Germline CDR1 is SQVTM and CDR2 is ANQGSEA. Deletions cut 1 base from V and 1 base from J, with 13 bases between. The CDR3 totals 15 residues. The CDR3 protein is CSVEGWEGANTEAFF. The CDR3, as DNA: TGCAGCGTTGAAGGGTGGGAGGGAGCGAACACTGAAGCTTTCTTT.